This T cell receptor beta chain was recovered during a study of T cells in Graves' hyperthyroidism and ophthalmopathy. The CDR3 is 12 amino acids. Trimming cost V 4 bases and J 7 bases, with 9 bases left between them. CDR1 is KGHDR and CDR2 is SFDVKD in the germline V gene. This clonotype has a handful of counts. Using RNA transcripts as the source, TCR beta CDR3 regions were amplified. HTBI primers were the set used in a first-round RT-PCR of the TCR CDR3. In TCRdb, the multiplex PCR reads were re-called with MiXCR into one record per CDR3 protein. The sample lists hundreds of thousands of distinct CDR3 sequences; roughly 15% were seen once. In the ophthalmopathy cohort, Clinical Activity Score was at least 3, NOSPECS grade at least 4, and duration under 3 months.

The gene calls are TRBV24-1 and TRBJ1-1; D gene ambiguous. The sequenced sample consisted of blood. The TCR comes from a woman in her fifties or sixties with Graves' ophthalmopathy. CDR3 DNA: TGTGCCACCAGTGACCGAGCAGATGAAGCTTTCTTT. Amino acids: CATSDRADEAFF.